The entry that follows covers one T cell receptor (beta chain) sequence. This CDR3 region has 11 residues. V was clipped by 5 bases and J by 5 bases, with 3 bases between them. Each sample provided at least 6 micrograms of extracted total RNA. This sample was taken from a study of blood T cells in healthy people across ages. Next came a second PCR, run for roughly 7 to 12 cycles, which used a sample-barcoded 5' primer along with a J-beta primer mix. TCRdb re-analysed the 5' RACE reads in MiXCR, keeping a single row per CDR3 protein. Here the sample spans hundreds of thousands of distinct CDR3 sequences, roughly 21% being singletons.

The TCR sequence derives from a man between 65 and 79 years old in good health. V gene TRBV12-3 or TRBV12-4 combines with J gene TRBJ2-2; no firm D call. What was sequenced was blood. The CDR3: CASSATGELFF. CDR3 nucleotide sequence: TGTGCCAGCAGTGCAACCGGGGAGCTGTTTTTT.